Below, one T cell receptor (beta chain) is given with its context. Clones were read by immunoSEQ multiplex PCR, and TCRdb kept only the in-frame ones, dropping some. This table holds approximately 200,000 clones, around 88% found once. Participants' own reports of clinical history determined their cohort assignment. The entry originates in a study of blood T cell repertoires in COVID-19. Background on the study: From the United States, Italy and Spain came samples of acute and convalescent COVID-19.

V gave up 5 bases and J gave up 4 bases; unmatched junction bases: 10. The CDR3 length is 15 residues. Germline CDR1 and CDR2: SEHNR and FQNEAQ (reference sequence). The source material was PBMCs or T cells enriched from blood (not recorded which). The clonotype was recovered from a woman younger than 45 who had recovered from COVID-19. V and J are TRBV7-9 and TRBJ2-7; 8 bases are a match to TRBD1. CDR3 DNA: TGTGCCAGCAGCCGGGGGAGACAGGGGCGGTACGAGCAGTACTTC. Amino acids: CASSRGRQGRYEQYF. The full variable domain, its missing parts supplied by reference TRBV7-9 and TRBJ2-7, is DTGVSQNPRHKITKRGQNVTFRCDPISEHNRLYWYRQTLGQGPEFLTYFQNEAQLEKSRLLSDRFSAERPKGSFSTLEIQRTEQGDSAMYLCASSRGRQGRYEQYFGPGTRLTVT.